Given below is one TCR beta chain in context. As yet, its antigen is unknown. TCRdb keeps only in-frame clones here, not all; method: immunoSEQ multiplex PCR. The sample consists of tens of thousands of clones, roughly 76% of them appearing once. These data belong to a study of vaccination effects on CD4 cells after COVID-19. Study-level information: Sampling occurred a median 72 days post second dose, range 14 to 241.

Antigen-specific CD4+ T cell clonotypes were called by their expansion after viral peptide-pool culture in ViraFEST. Isolating CD4+ T cells followed approximately 11 days of culture. Each participant was administered two doses of either the BNT162b2 or the mRNA-1273 vaccine. Vaccine recipients, nucleocapsid antibody negative, had no prior SARS-CoV-2 infection. Trimming cost V 5 bases and J 0 bases; bases outside gene matches: 8. The germline V gene encodes CDR1 SGHTA and CDR2 FQGNSA. The CDR3 extends over 18 amino acids. Study-level findings and limits: The study found that only 1 of 255 vaccine-induced clones from healthy vaccinees cross-reacted with common cold coronaviruses. Both infection-induced and vaccine-induced clones contracted markedly at late post-vaccination timepoints.

This TCR was sampled from a human donor who received a COVID-19 vaccine. The chain joins TRBV7-2 to TRBJ2-3; 13 bases line up with TRBD2. Sequenced here: CD4+ T cells from PBMCs cultured with HCoV-OC43 spike peptides, sampled after COVID-19 vaccination. The subset: HCoV-OC43 spike overlapping peptide pool stimulation. The CDR3: CASSAQTSGGTSTDTQYF. In DNA, the CDR3 is TGTGCCAGCAGCGCACAGACTAGCGGGGGGACTAGCACAGATACGCAGTATTTT.